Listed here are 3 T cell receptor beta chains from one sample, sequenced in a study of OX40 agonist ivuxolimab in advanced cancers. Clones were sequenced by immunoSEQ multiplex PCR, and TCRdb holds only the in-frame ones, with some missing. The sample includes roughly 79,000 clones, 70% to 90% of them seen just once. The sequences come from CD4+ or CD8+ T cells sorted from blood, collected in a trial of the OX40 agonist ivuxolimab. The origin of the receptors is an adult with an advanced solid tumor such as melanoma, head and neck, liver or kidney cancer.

CDR3 sequence: CASSVRGTAQETQYF. The CDR3 coding sequence is TGCGCCAGCAGCGTCCGAGGGACAGCACAAGAGACCCAGTACTTC. The chain links TRBV4-1 to TRBJ2-5, with 7 bases aligning to TRBD1. V lost 5 bases to trimming and J lost 2 bases; unmatched junction nucleotides: 8. The CDR3 extends over 15 amino acids. Germline lookup yields CDR1 MGHRA and CDR2 YSYEKL.

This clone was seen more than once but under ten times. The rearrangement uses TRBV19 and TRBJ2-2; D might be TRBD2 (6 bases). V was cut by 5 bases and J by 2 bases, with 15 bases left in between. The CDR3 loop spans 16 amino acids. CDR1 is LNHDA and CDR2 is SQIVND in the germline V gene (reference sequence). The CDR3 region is CASSAVSGANTGELFF. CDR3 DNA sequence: TGTGCCAGTAGTGCCGTTAGCGGAGCCAACACCGGGGAGCTGTTTTTT.

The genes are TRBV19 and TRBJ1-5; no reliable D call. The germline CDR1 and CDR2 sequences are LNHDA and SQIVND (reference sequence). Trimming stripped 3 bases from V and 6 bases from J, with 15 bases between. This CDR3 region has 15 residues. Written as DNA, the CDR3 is TGTGCCAGTAGTATTACCGGAGGTTTAGGTCAGCCCCAGCATTTT. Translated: CASSITGGLGQPQHF.